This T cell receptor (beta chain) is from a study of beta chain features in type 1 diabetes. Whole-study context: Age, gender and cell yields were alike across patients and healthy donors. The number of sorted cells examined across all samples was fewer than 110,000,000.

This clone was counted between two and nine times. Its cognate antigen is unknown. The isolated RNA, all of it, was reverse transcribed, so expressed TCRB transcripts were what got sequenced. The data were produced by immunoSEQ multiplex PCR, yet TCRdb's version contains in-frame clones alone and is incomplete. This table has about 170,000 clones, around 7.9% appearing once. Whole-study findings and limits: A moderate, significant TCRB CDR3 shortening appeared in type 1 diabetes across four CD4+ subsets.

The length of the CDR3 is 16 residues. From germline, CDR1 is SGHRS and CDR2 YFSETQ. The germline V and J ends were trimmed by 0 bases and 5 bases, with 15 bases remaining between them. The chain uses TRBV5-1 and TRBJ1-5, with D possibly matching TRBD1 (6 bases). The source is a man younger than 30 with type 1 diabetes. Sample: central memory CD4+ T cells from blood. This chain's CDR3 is CASSLGAGAGDQPQHF. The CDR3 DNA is TGCGCCAGCAGCTTGGGGGCCGGCGCAGGGGATCAGCCCCAGCATTTT.